The present TCR beta chain was sequenced within a study of control samples from healthy donors and cancer patients. Assay: immunoSEQ multiplex PCR; the TCRdb copy retains only in-frame clones and omits some. The table includes around 14,000 clones, 70% to 85% detected once. The length of the CDR3 is 15 residues. Deletions cut 3 bases from V and 0 bases from J, with 9 bases between. Per the germline V gene, CDR1 is LGHNA and CDR2 is YSLEER. What was sequenced was formalin-fixed, paraffin-embedded tissue. This clonotype originated in a female donor with lung cancer. The V call is TRBV4-3, the J call TRBJ2-1, with D hard to call. Here the CDR3 DNA reads TGCGCCAGCAGCCAGCCCGGTAGCTCCTACAATGAGCAGTTCTTC. The encoded protein is CASSQPGSSYNEQFF.